The 18 T cell receptor beta chains presented below share a single source sample, sequenced in a study of blood T cell repertoires in COVID-19. The assay was immunoSEQ multiplex PCR, and TCRdb's table has in-frame clones only and misses some. The data hold about 500,000 clones, with about nine tenths observed a single time. Sequenced sample: PBMCs or T cells enriched from blood (not recorded which). The receptors derive from a young woman who had recovered from COVID-19.

V usage is TRBV19 and J usage is TRBJ1-3; D is unclear. Germline V gene data show CDR1 as LNHDA and CDR2 as SQIVND (reference sequence). The V end lost 3 bases, the J end lost 3 bases, and 12 bases lay between the germline ends. The CDR3 consists of 15 residues. The CDR3 bases are TGTGCCAGTAGTATGAAGAGCCTAAATGGAAACACCATATATTTT. Amino acids: CASSMKSLNGNTIYF.

The chain links TRBV5-1 to TRBJ1-4; unclear D gene. Germline V CDR1 and CDR2: SGHRS, YFSETQ. This CDR3 has 14 amino acids. Trimming removed 1 base from V and 4 bases from J, with 8 bases in between. CDR3 in DNA: TGCGCCAGCAGCTTGCAACACAGTAATGAAAAACTGTTTTTT. Translation: CASSLQHSNEKLFF.

This chain connects TRBV19 to TRBJ1-4; D is perhaps TRBD1 (5 bases). Germline V gives CDR1 LNHDA, CDR2 SQIVND (reference sequence). The CDR3 is 15 residues long. The ends were cut back, 8 bases at V and 0 bases at J, with 13 bases in the middle. The CDR3, as DNA: TGTGCCAGTGAATACAGGCCTGCAACTAATGAAAAACTGTTTTTT. Protein sequence: CASEYRPATNEKLFF.

The V and J genes are TRBV19 and TRBJ1-2; a weak D match, TRBD1 (5 bases). This CDR3 has 13 residues. From germline, CDR1 is LNHDA and CDR2 SQIVND (reference sequence). The germline V and J ends were trimmed by 5 bases and 6 bases, with 13 bases remaining between them. Here the CDR3 DNA reads TGTGCCAGTAGTCCGACAGTGGCCGATGGCTACACCTTC. Amino acid sequence: CASSPTVADGYTF.

The V and J genes are TRBV5-5 and TRBJ2-1; 7 bases line up with TRBD1. J lost 4 bases, V lost 2 bases, and 9 bases had no gene match. The germline CDR1 and CDR2 sequences are SGHKS and YYEKEE (reference sequence). The CDR3 has 16 amino acids. The CDR3 protein is CASSFAIGTAYNEQFF. CDR3 nucleotide sequence: TGTGCCAGCAGCTTTGCGATCGGGACAGCATACAATGAGCAGTTCTTC.

The chain combines TRBV7-2 with TRBJ2-3; TRBD2 matches 9 bases. The CDR3 extends over 16 amino acids. The J segment lost 4 bases and the V segment lost 3 bases, leaving 8 bases of the junction unmatched. The germline V gene has CDR1 SGHTA and CDR2 FQGNSA. CDR3 protein: CASSFLAGDFADTQYF. CDR3 DNA sequence: TGTGCCAGCAGCTTTTTAGCGGGGGACTTCGCAGATACGCAGTATTTT. The full variable domain, rest sourced from reference TRBV7-2 and TRBJ2-3, is GAGVSQSPSNKVTEKGKDVELRCDPISGHTALYWYRQSLGQGLEFLIYFQGNSAPDKSGLPSDRFSAERTGGSVSTLTIQRTQQEDSAVYLCASSFLAGDFADTQYFGPGTRLTVL.

This clone has only a few counts. V is TRBV23-1 and J is TRBJ2-7; D may be TRBD1 (7 bases). TRBV23-1 is known as an ORF, though its function is uncertain. The CDR3 is 15 amino acids. CDR3 loop: CEQRVVGRGVYEQYF. CDR3 sequence (DNA): TGCGAACAGCGGGTGGTAGGCAGGGGGGTTTACGAGCAGTACTTC.

The chain has TRBV28 and TRBJ2-7; 8 bases are a match to TRBD2. CDR3 size: 13 residues. V gave up 6 bases and J gave up 9 bases; unmatched junction bases: 10. CDR1 and CDR2 (germline): MDHEN, SYDVKM. The CDR3 nucleotides read TGTGCCAGCAGCCTCCTCCGGGAGGGTGCGCAGTACTTC. It yields the protein CASSLLREGAQYF.

This chain uses TRBV18 with TRBJ1-1; D is undetermined. Germline V gene sequence: CDR1 KGHSH, CDR2 LQKENI. There are 19 residues in the CDR3. The V gene lost 4 bases and the J gene lost 0 bases, with 24 bases spanning the gap. The CDR3 region has the DNA TGTGCCAGCTCACTTCTGCCGCCAGGATTCTCTGCCATGAACACTGAAGCTTTCTTT. Translated, it gives CASSLLPPGFSAMNTEAFF.

The V call is TRBV7-3, the J call TRBJ1-1; D is uncertain. Between the trimmed V and J ends, which lost 5 bases and 11 bases, there was a span of 15 bases. The CDR3 has 12 residues. Germline CDR1 is SGHTA and CDR2 is FQGTGA. CDR3 region: CASSPDGELAFF. The CDR3 DNA reads TGTGCCAGCAGCCCAGACGGGGAGTTGGCTTTCTTT.

The rearrangement joins TRBV19 to TRBJ1-2; weak D call: TRBD1 (6 bases). The CDR3 runs 15 residues. Deletions cut 9 bases from V and 4 bases from J, with 21 bases between. Germline CDR1 and CDR2: LNHDA and SQIVND (reference sequence). The CDR3 nucleotides are TGTGCCAGCAAGACCGGACAGCAACGTGCCTATGGCTACACCTTC. It codes for CASKTGQQRAYGYTF. The full variable domain, rest sourced from reference TRBV19 and TRBJ1-2, is DGGITQSPKYLFRKEGQNVTLSCEQNLNHDAMYWYRQDPGQGLRLIYYSQIVNDFQKGDIAEGYSVSREKKESFPLTVTSAQKNPTAFYLCASKTGQQRAYGYTFGSGTRLTVV.

The DNA of the CDR3 is TGTGCCAGCAGCTCCTATGAGTACTCCGGGGAGGGAACTAATGAAAAACTGTTTTTT. It yields the protein CASSSYEYSGEGTNEKLFF. J is TRBJ1-4 and V is TRBV7-9, with D unresolved. Germline V lookup: CDR1 SEHNR, CDR2 FQNEAQ (reference sequence). The V gene lost 4 bases and the J gene lost 1 base, with 22 bases spanning the gap. This CDR3 comprises 19 residues.

The chain couples TRBV24-1 to TRBJ2-5; 7 nucleotides line up with TRBD2. Germline V gene data show CDR1 as KGHDR and CDR2 as SFDVKD. The V segment lost 9 bases and the J segment 5 bases; nucleotides outside the gene matches: 8. The CDR3 has 13 amino acids. The CDR3 protein is CATWSGERETQYF. The CDR3 bases are TGTGCCACCTGGAGCGGGGAGAGGGAGACCCAGTACTTC.

The J gene is TRBJ1-2, the V gene TRBV6-8; perhaps TRBD1 as D (6 bases). Trimming removed 5 bases at V and 0 bases at J, with 13 bases between. Germline V gives CDR1 MNHGY, CDR2 SAAAGT. The CDR3 consists of 15 residues. The CDR3 coding sequence is TGTGCCAGCAGTCCTGGACAGTTAGCTAACTATGGCTACACCTTC. Residues: CASSPGQLANYGYTF.

Remarks on this clone: The sample has other DNA sequences that encode this CDR3 too. The rearrangement joins TRBV18 to TRBJ1-1, with D unclear. The CDR3 extends over 12 amino acids. Trimming took 6 bases from V and 1 from J, leaving 6 bases between them. Germline lookup yields CDR1 KGHSH and CDR2 LQKENI. This CDR3 reads CASSSGNTEAFF. The CDR3, as DNA: TGTGCCAGCTCCTCCGGGAACACTGAAGCTTTCTTT.

This clone appeared a single time. This chain uses TRBV27 with TRBJ2-7; 8 nucleotides align to TRBD2. V was pared by 1 base and J by 2 bases, with 4 bases of the junction left unmatched. The CDR3 sequence is 15 residues long. Per germline, CDR1 MNHEY and CDR2 SMNVEV (reference sequence). As DNA, the CDR3 is TGTGCCAGCAGTTTATTGCGGGGGGCCGCCTACGAGCAGTACTTC. Protein sequence: CASSLLRGAAYEQYF.

V usage is TRBV11-2 and J usage is TRBJ1-1, with 9 bases aligning to TRBD1. This CDR3 has 13 residues. CDR1 SGHAT and CDR2 FQNNGV come from the germline V gene. The J segment lost 4 bases and the V segment lost 4 bases, leaving 1 base of the junction unmatched. The CDR3 DNA reads as TGTGCCAGCAGCTCGGACAGGGGCACTGAAGCTTTCTTT. Its translation is CASSSDRGTEAFF.

The genes are TRBV5-6 and TRBJ2-1; D gene ambiguous. V dropped 6 bases and J dropped 8 bases, with 12 bases sitting between them. The CDR3 covers 12 residues. Germline CDR1 SGHDT, CDR2 YYEEEE. The CDR3 bases are TGTGCCAGCACCGGAAGCGCGGATGAGCAGTTCTTC. It translates to CASTGSADEQFF.